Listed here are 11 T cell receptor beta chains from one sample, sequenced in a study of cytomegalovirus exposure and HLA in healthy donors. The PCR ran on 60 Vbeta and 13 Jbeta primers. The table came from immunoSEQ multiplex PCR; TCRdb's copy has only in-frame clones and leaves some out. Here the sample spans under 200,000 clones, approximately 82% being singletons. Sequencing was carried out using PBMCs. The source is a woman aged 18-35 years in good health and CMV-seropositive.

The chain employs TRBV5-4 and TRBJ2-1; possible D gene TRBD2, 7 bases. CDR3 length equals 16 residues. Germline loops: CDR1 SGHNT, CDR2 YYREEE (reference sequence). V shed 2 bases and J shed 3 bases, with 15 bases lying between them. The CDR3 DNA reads TGTGCCAGCAGCTTAGAGGCGGGGGCATACTACAATGAGCAGTTCTTC. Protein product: CASSLEAGAYYNEQFF.

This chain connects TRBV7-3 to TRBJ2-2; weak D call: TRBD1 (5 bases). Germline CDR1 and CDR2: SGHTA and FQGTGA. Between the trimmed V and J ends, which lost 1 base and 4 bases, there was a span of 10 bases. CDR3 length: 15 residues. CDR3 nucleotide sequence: TGTGCCAGCAGCTTAATTGCAGGGCGCACCGGGGAGCTGTTTTTT. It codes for CASSLIAGRTGELFF.

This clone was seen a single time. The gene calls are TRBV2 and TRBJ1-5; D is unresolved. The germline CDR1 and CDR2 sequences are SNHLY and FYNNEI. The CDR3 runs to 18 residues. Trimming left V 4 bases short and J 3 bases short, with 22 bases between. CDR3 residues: CASSGAGTLREVNQPQHF. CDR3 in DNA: TGTGCCAGCAGTGGGGCAGGTACACTCCGGGAGGTCAATCAGCCCCAGCATTTT.

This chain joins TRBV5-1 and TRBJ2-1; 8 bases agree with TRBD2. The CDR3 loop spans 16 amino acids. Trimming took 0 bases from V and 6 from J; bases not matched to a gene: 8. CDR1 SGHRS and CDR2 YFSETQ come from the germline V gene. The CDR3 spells CASSLGRAGAGNEQFF. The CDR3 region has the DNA TGCGCCAGCAGCTTGGGTCGAGCGGGGGCCGGCAATGAGCAGTTCTTC. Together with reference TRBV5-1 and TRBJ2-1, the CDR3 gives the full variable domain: KAGVTQTPRYLIKTRGQQVTLSCSPISGHRSVSWYQQTPGQGLQFLFEYFSETQRNKGNFPGRFSGRQFSNSRSEMNVSTLELGDSALYLCASSLGRAGAGNEQFFGPGTRLTVL.

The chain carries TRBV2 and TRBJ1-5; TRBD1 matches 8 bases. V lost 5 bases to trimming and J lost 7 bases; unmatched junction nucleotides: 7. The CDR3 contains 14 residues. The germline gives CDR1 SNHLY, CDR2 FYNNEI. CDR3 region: CASSNNRGGQPQHF. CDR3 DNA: TGTGCCAGCAGTAACAACAGGGGGGGACAGCCCCAGCATTTT.

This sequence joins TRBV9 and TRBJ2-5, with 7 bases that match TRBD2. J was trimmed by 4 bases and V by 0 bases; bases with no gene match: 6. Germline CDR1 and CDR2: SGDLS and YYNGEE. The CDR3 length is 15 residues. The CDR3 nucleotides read TGTGCCAGCAGCGTAGCGGTGGGGGGGGTAGAGACCCAGTACTTC. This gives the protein CASSVAVGGVETQYF.

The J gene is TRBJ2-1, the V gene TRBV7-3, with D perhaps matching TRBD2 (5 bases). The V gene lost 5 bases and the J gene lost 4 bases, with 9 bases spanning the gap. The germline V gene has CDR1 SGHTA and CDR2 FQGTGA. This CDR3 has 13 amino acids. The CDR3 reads CASSAGNYNEQFF. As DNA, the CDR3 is TGTGCCAGCAGCGCCGGGAATTACAATGAGCAGTTCTTC.

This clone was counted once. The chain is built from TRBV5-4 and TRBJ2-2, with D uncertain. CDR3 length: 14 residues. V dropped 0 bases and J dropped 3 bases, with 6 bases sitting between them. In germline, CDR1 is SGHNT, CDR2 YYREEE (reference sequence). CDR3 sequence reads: CASSLGLYTGELFF. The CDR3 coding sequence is TGTGCCAGCAGCTTGGGACTTTACACCGGGGAGCTGTTTTTT. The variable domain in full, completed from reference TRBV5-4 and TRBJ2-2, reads ETGVTQSPTHLIKTRGQQVTLRCSSQSGHNTVSWYQQALGQGPQFIFQYYREEENGRGNFPPRFSGLQFPNYSSELNVNALELDDSALYLCASSLGLYTGELFFGEGSRLTVL.

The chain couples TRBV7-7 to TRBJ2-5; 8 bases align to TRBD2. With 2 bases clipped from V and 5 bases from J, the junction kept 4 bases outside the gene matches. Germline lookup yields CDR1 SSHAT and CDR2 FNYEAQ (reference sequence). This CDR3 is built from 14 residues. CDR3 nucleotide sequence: TGTGCCAGCAGCTTAACGCGGGGGGCGGAGACCCAGTACTTC. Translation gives CASSLTRGAETQYF.

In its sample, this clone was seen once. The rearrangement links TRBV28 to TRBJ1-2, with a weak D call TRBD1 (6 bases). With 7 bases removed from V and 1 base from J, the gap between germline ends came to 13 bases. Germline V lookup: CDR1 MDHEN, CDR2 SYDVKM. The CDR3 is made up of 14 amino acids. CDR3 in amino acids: CASTTTGINYGYTF. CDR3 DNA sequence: TGTGCCAGCACCACCACAGGGATTAACTATGGCTACACCTTC.

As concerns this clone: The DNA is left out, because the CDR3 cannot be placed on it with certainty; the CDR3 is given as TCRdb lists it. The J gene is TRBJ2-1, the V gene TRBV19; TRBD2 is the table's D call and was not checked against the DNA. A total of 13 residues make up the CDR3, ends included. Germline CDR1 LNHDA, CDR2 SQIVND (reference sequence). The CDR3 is CASTSGGSREQFF.